Shown below are 30 T cell receptor beta chains from a single sample sequenced in a study of CD8+ T cells in alopecia areata. Treatment here: oral pan-JAK inhibitor, 5-10 mg twice daily. In each case, RNA was isolated and then reverse transcribed into cDNA as the sequencing template. The repertoire was sequenced with immunoSEQ multiplex PCR; TCRdb's copy has only in-frame clones and lacks some. The table lists 150,000 to 200,000 clones, around 50% of them singletons. This specimen consisted of CD8+ T cells sorted from blood, obtained at week 24, from a patient treated with tofacitinib. These receptors were obtained from a human donor with alopecia areata.

This clone was seen more than once but under ten times. The CDR3 region is CASSQPGGPRYNEQFF. CDR3 DNA: TGCGCCAGCAGCCAACCGGGGGGCCCGAGGTACAATGAGCAGTTCTTC. V usage is TRBV4-1 and J usage is TRBJ2-1; tentative D call: TRBD2 (7 bases). Germline V CDR1 and CDR2: MGHRA, YSYEKL. This CDR3 has 16 residues. Trimming left V 2 bases short and J 4 bases short, with 15 bases between.

Turning to this clone: A read error may produce the germline difference seen at one junction end. The chain has TRBV5-1 and TRBJ2-7, with D unresolved. This CDR3 region has 16 residues. Germline-derived CDR1 and CDR2 are SGHRS and YFSETQ. The CDR3 DNA reads as TGCGCCAACAGCTTAAACCCAGATTACGATTCCTACGAGCAGTACTTC. Encoded protein: CANSLNPDYDSYEQYF.

This chain uses TRBV2 with TRBJ2-7; 7 nucleotides line up with TRBD1. The V gene end was trimmed by 10 bases and the J gene end by 2 bases; junction bases not matched to a gene: 11. This CDR3 has 14 residues. Germline CDR1 is SNHLY and CDR2 is FYNNEI. The CDR3 DNA reads TGTGCCATCCTACTGACAGGGTCAACCTACGAGCAGTACTTC. It encodes CAILLTGSTYEQYF.

The count of this clone is one. The rearrangement uses TRBV2 and TRBJ2-7; D gene uncertain. V gave up 7 bases and J gave up 5 bases, with 6 bases separating them. The germline V gene has CDR1 SNHLY and CDR2 FYNNEI. The CDR3 length is 10 residues. CDR3 protein: CASTVHEQYF. DNA of the CDR3: TGTGCCAGCACGGTCCACGAGCAGTACTTC.

V usage is TRBV5-1 and J usage is TRBJ2-1; 11 bases are shared with TRBD1. The J segment lost 6 bases and the V segment lost 4 bases, leaving 12 bases of the junction unmatched. The CDR3 has 17 amino acids. Germline values: CDR1 SGHRS, CDR2 YFSETQ. CDR3 sequence: CASSTGQGAIGGNEQFF. The DNA of the CDR3 is TGCGCCAGCAGCACCGGACAGGGGGCGATCGGGGGCAATGAGCAGTTCTTC.

This chain links TRBV6-4 with TRBJ2-3; TRBD2 might be the D (5 bases). This CDR3 contains 15 residues. Germline lookup yields CDR1 MRHNA and CDR2 SNTAGT. With 5 bases removed from V and 1 base from J, the gap between germline ends came to 13 bases. CDR3 residues: CASSSSLAGTDTQYF. The CDR3 DNA is TGTGCCAGCAGTTCCAGTCTAGCTGGCACAGATACGCAGTATTTT.

The chain has TRBV7-9 and TRBJ1-1, with unresolved D. This CDR3 is built from 14 residues. Germline loops: CDR1 SEHNR, CDR2 FQNEAQ (reference sequence). Trimming cost V 1 base and J 0 bases, with 6 bases left between them. The CDR3, as DNA: TGTGCCAGCAGCTTAGTGGGGATGAACACTGAAGCTTTCTTT. This gives the protein CASSLVGMNTEAFF.

This chain uses TRBV4-1 with TRBJ2-7, with TRBD1 identical over 11 bases. The CDR3 has 16 amino acids. Losses at the gene ends were 2 bases for V and 3 bases for J; bases not matched to a gene: 6. The germline V gene encodes CDR1 MGHRA and CDR2 YSYEKL. This CDR3 is CASSQSRDRGSYEQYF. The CDR3 nucleotides read TGCGCCAGCAGCCAAAGCCGGGACAGGGGGAGCTACGAGCAGTACTTC.

The chain joins TRBV6-5 to TRBJ1-2; no definite D call. V was pared by 2 bases and J by 1 base, with 11 bases between. This CDR3 is 15 amino acids long. The germline V gene has CDR1 MNHEY and CDR2 SVGAGI. The DNA of the CDR3 is TGTGCCAGCAGTTACGGTTCGGGCGGTAACTATGGCTACACCTTC. It codes for CASSYGSGGNYGYTF.

There are a few counts of this clone. CDR3 nucleotide sequence: TGCGCCAGCAGCCAAGGGACAGCGGTAAATAGCAATCAGCCCCAGCATTTT. It specifies CASSQGTAVNSNQPQHF. The rearrangement joins TRBV4-1 to TRBJ1-5; D possibly corresponds to TRBD1 (6 bases). V lost 1 base to trimming and J lost 0 bases, with 13 bases between them. This CDR3 spans 17 amino acids. Germline V lookup: CDR1 MGHRA, CDR2 YSYEKL.

The chain is built from TRBV6-5 and TRBJ1-1, with D perhaps matching TRBD1 (5 bases). Deletions cut 2 bases from V and 4 bases from J, with 14 bases between. Germline CDR1 MNHEY, CDR2 SVGAGI. This CDR3 region has 15 residues. DNA for the CDR3: TGTGCCAGCAGTTACGGGACCATTAAACGCACTGAAGCTTTCTTT. This translates into CASSYGTIKRTEAFF.

V gene TRBV2 combines with J gene TRBJ2-7; TRBD1 might be the D (5 bases). Germline-derived CDR1 and CDR2 are SNHLY and FYNNEI. This CDR3 has 11 amino acids. V dropped 7 bases and J dropped 5 bases, with 9 bases sitting between them. The CDR3 DNA follows: TGTGCCAGCATCTGGGGCAACGAGCAGTACTTC. Protein product: CASIWGNEQYF.

The CDR3 DNA is TGTGCCAGCAGCCTGGGACAGGGGTATCGGTCACCCCTCCACTTT. This encodes CASSLGQGYRSPLHF. This chain links TRBV14 with TRBJ1-6; 10 bases are a match to TRBD1. V trimming: 4 bases; J trimming: 10 bases; junction bases outside the gene matches: 7. The germline CDR1 and CDR2 sequences are SGHDN and FVKESK. The CDR3 contains 15 residues.

The chain uses TRBV5-4 and TRBJ2-2, with 9 bases aligning to TRBD1. Germline-derived CDR1 and CDR2 are SGHNT and YYREEE (reference sequence). The CDR3 length is 13 residues. V shed 3 bases and J 10 bases; nucleotides not matched to a gene: 4. CDR3 nucleotides: TGTGCCAGCAGCTGGGGACAGGGCGCGGAGCTGTTTTTT. Translated, it gives CASSWGQGAELFF. Drawing the rest from reference TRBV5-4 and TRBJ2-2, the complete variable domain is ETGVTQSPTHLIKTRGQQVTLRCSSQSGHNTVSWYQQALGQGPQFIFQYYREEENGRGNFPPRFSGLQFPNYSSELNVNALELDDSALYLCASSWGQGAELFFGEGSRLTVL.

The genes are TRBV23-1 and TRBJ1-5, with 9 bases aligning to TRBD1. TRBV23-1 is an ORF for which the function is uncertain. The CDR3 is 16 amino acids. Trimming cost V 2 bases and J 0 bases; bases outside gene matches: 2. CDR3 sequence reads: CASSQPQGASNQPQHF. The DNA of the CDR3 is TGCGCCAGCAGTCAACCACAGGGGGCTAGCAATCAGCCCCAGCATTTT.

Comment on this clone: One end of the junction varies from germline; a read error may be responsible. CDR3 in amino acids: CASSLFPPEGTGELFF. Written as DNA, the CDR3 is TGTGCTAGCAGCTTATTCCCCCCAGAGGGAACCGGGGAGCTGTTTTTT. The chain has TRBV7-7 and TRBJ2-2; a possible D gene is TRBD2 (5 bases). CDR3 length: 16 residues. Germline V gives CDR1 SSHAT, CDR2 FNYEAQ (reference sequence).

This clone was found a few times. V gene TRBV7-9 combines with J gene TRBJ2-7; 9 positions agree with TRBD2. The CDR3 is 15 residues long. Germline values: CDR1 SEHNR, CDR2 FQNEAQ (reference sequence). Unmatched junction bases numbered 4, after V lost 3 bases and J lost 1 base. The CDR3 DNA is TGTGCCAGCAGCTTGCCTAGCGGGGCTTCCTACGAGCAGTACTTC. Its translation is CASSLPSGASYEQYF.

The chain combines TRBV7-9 with TRBJ1-5; D may be TRBD1 (6 bases). Germline CDR1 SEHNR, CDR2 FQNEAQ (reference sequence). The CDR3 consists of 14 residues. Trimming cost V 4 bases and J 7 bases, with 14 bases left between them. CDR3 protein: CASSSGQPRQPQHF. CDR3 sequence (DNA): TGTGCCAGCAGCTCCGGACAGCCGCGGCAGCCCCAGCATTTT.

This clone has a handful of counts. The V and J genes are TRBV27 and TRBJ2-2, with D unclear. Trimming cost V 6 bases and J 1 base, with 9 bases left between them. CDR1 and CDR2 from the germline V gene are MNHEY and SMNVEV (reference sequence). There are 14 residues in the CDR3. The DNA of the CDR3 is TGTGCCAGCAGGAGGACCGTGAACACCGGGGAGCTGTTTTTT. Residues: CASRRTVNTGELFF.

This sequence joins TRBV7-9 and TRBJ2-1; no definite D call. The V and J ends lost 1 base and 7 bases respectively, with 8 bases between them. Germline V gives CDR1 SEHNR, CDR2 FQNEAQ (reference sequence). The CDR3 totals 13 residues. CDR3 loop: CASSLGPRNEQFF. As DNA, the CDR3 is TGTGCCAGCAGCTTAGGACCGCGGAATGAGCAGTTCTTC. Variable domain in full (rest from reference TRBV7-9 and TRBJ2-1): DTGVSQNPRHKITKRGQNVTFRCDPISEHNRLYWYRQTLGQGPEFLTYFQNEAQLEKSRLLSDRFSAERPKGSFSTLEIQRTEQGDSAMYLCASSLGPRNEQFFGPGTRLTVL.

The V call is TRBV5-1, the J call TRBJ1-1; no clear D gene. CDR3 length equals 13 residues. The germline V and J ends were trimmed by 1 base and 1 base, with 5 bases remaining between them. The germline V gene has CDR1 SGHRS and CDR2 YFSETQ. The CDR3 sequence is CASSLWGNTEAFF. CDR3 coding DNA: TGCGCCAGCAGCTTGTGGGGGAACACTGAAGCTTTCTTT.

This clone was counted only a few times. The chain uses TRBV18 and TRBJ2-3; D is unclear. V was trimmed by 6 bases and J by 4 bases, leaving 8 bases between them. Germline lookup yields CDR1 KGHSH and CDR2 LQKENI. This CDR3 has 12 residues. This chain's CDR3 is CASSHGPDTQYF. The CDR3 nucleotides are TGTGCCAGCTCCCATGGCCCAGATACGCAGTATTTT.

This clone was observed a handful of times. J is TRBJ2-3 and V is TRBV5-1; D might be TRBD1 (6 bases). This CDR3 comprises 14 residues. The V gene's germline CDR1 is SGHRS and CDR2 YFSETQ. V gave up 5 bases and J gave up 3 bases, with 13 bases separating them. CDR3 bases: TGCGCCAGCAGTGAAAGGGGGACAACAGATACGCAGTATTTT. Translated, it gives CASSERGTTDTQYF.

V gene TRBV27 combines with J gene TRBJ2-7; possibly TRBD1 for D (6 bases). Germline V gene lookup returns CDR1 MNHEY and CDR2 SMNVEV (reference sequence). The CDR3 is 14 residues long. The germline V and J ends were trimmed by 2 bases and 2 bases, with 10 bases remaining between them. The CDR3 is CASSLGQGTYEQYF. The CDR3 bases are TGTGCCAGCAGTTTAGGCCAGGGGACCTACGAGCAGTACTTC.

The CDR3 region has the DNA TGTGCCAGCAGCCAGACAGGGACCCCTGAAGCTTTCTTT. Translation gives CASSQTGTPEAFF. J is TRBJ1-1 and V is TRBV7-6, with 7 bases matching TRBD1. This CDR3 is built from 13 residues. Germline V gives CDR1 SGHVS, CDR2 FNYEAQ. Trimming at V came to 5 bases and at J to 6 bases, leaving 6 bases not matched to a gene.

The V gene is TRBV7-9, the J gene TRBJ2-7; the D is unclear. Trimming shortened V by 10 bases and J by 4 bases, and 14 bases separated the two germline ends. Germline lookup yields CDR1 SEHNR and CDR2 FQNEAQ (reference sequence). This CDR3 is built from 12 residues. The CDR3 nucleotides are TGTGCCACTGACCCTGGTCGATACGAGCAGTACTTC. Amino acids: CATDPGRYEQYF.

The chain joins TRBV25-1 to TRBJ2-1; 9 bases line up with TRBD2. CDR1 is MGHDK and CDR2 is SYGVNS in the germline V gene. The CDR3 has 14 residues. With V trimmed by 7 bases and J by 4 bases, 5 bases remained unmatched. The CDR3 reads CASTPSGAYNEQFF. CDR3 nucleotides: TGTGCCAGCACCCCTAGCGGGGCTTACAATGAGCAGTTCTTC.

The rearrangement uses TRBV25-1 and TRBJ2-5, with TRBD1 matching over 7 bases. The germline V gene encodes CDR1 MGHDK and CDR2 SYGVNS. This CDR3 comprises 15 residues. The V gene end was trimmed by 4 bases and the J gene end by 5 bases; junction bases not matched to a gene: 10. In nucleotides, the CDR3 is TGTGCCAGCAGTGTAAAGCAGGGGGTCGATGAGACCCAGTACTTC. It specifies CASSVKQGVDETQYF.

This clone was detected ten times or more. The V and J genes are TRBV7-6 and TRBJ1-6; TRBD1 agrees at 8 bases. Germline assignment: CDR1 SGHVS and CDR2 FNYEAQ. V lost 5 bases and J lost 7; bases outside the gene matches: 1. The CDR3 totals 13 residues. The CDR3 region has the DNA TGTGCCAGCAGCCGACAGGGGAATTCACCCCTCCACTTT. Translated, it gives CASSRQGNSPLHF.

Details on this clone: Other DNA sequences from this sample encode an identical CDR3 as well. The V gene is TRBV6-5, the J gene TRBJ1-5; D perhaps matches TRBD1 (5 bases). Trimming took 8 bases from V and 9 from J, leaving 8 bases between them. Per the germline V gene, CDR1 is MNHEY and CDR2 is SVGAGI. This CDR3 region has 10 residues. The CDR3 loop reads CASGDRPQHF. The CDR3 region has the DNA TGTGCCAGCGGTGACAGGCCCCAGCATTTT.